This T cell receptor (beta chain) is drawn from a study of T cell changes during pregnancy in multiple sclerosis. Only in-frame clones appear in the TCRdb table, and some are missing; sequencing was by immunoSEQ multiplex PCR. In the table there are about 30,000 clones, around 93% of which are singletons. V lost 2 bases to trimming and J lost 10 bases, with 15 bases between them. The CDR3 spans 14 residues. CDR1 is LGHNA, CDR2 YNFKEQ, per germline. The sequences come from CD4+ T cells from peripheral blood mononuclear cells, collected after pregnancy. The receptor was isolated from a female donor with multiple sclerosis, enrolled in a pregnancy study. The V call is TRBV4-2, the J call TRBJ2-1, with a weak D call TRBD2 (5 bases). The CDR3 DNA reads as TGTGCCAGCAGCCAACTGGACGGACCGGGGGAGCAGTTCTTC. Amino acid sequence: CASSQLDGPGEQFF.